The 32 T cell receptor beta chains below were found in one sample sequenced in a study of T cells in Graves' hyperthyroidism and ophthalmopathy. TCR beta CDR3 region amplification was performed from RNA transcripts. A first-round RT-PCR of the TCR CDR3 used the HTBI primer set. TCRdb used MiXCR to reprocess the multiplex PCR reads, holding one entry per CDR3 protein. The sample yields over 500,000 distinct CDR3 sequences, 16% seen once. Sequenced sample: blood. The receptors were sampled from a woman in her thirties with Graves' ophthalmopathy.

Ten or more counts support this clonotype. V usage is TRBV14 and J usage is TRBJ2-5; D possibly corresponds to TRBD2 (6 bases). The CDR3 loop spans 15 amino acids. V lost 1 base, J lost 3 bases, and 12 bases lay in between. Germline assignment: CDR1 SGHDN and CDR2 FVKESK. The CDR3 region is CASSQVLGGKETQYF. CDR3 coding DNA: TGTGCCAGCAGCCAAGTACTAGGAGGGAAAGAGACCCAGTACTTC.

The gene calls are TRBV28 and TRBJ2-7; 11 positions agree with TRBD2. There are 19 residues in the CDR3. J gave up 5 bases and V 5 bases, and 20 bases lay outside the gene matches. CDR1 and CDR2 (germline): MDHEN, SYDVKM. CDR3 residues: CASSEAGGLAGGSYDEQYF. CDR3 coding DNA: TGTGCCAGCAGTGAAGCGGGGGGGCTAGCGGGAGGCAGTTACGACGAGCAGTACTTC.

Many counts were recorded for this clonotype. For the CDR3, the DNA is TGTGCCTGGAGTGAAAAAGGGACAGCCTACAATGAGCAGTTCTTC. Translation gives CAWSEKGTAYNEQFF. The chain combines TRBV30 with TRBJ2-1; 7 bases are a match to TRBD1. Trimming at V came to 1 base and at J to 2 bases, leaving 5 bases not matched to a gene. The germline V gene has CDR1 GTSNPN and CDR2 SVGIG (reference sequence). The CDR3 has 15 amino acids.

The sample holds many counts of this clonotype. The genes are TRBV7-2 and TRBJ1-5; 7 bases align to TRBD1. The V and J ends lost 1 base and 7 bases, in that order; junction bases with no gene match: 7. The CDR3 spans 15 residues. Germline V lookup: CDR1 SGHTA, CDR2 FQGNSA. CDR3 in DNA: TGTGCCAGCAGCTTAGAGACAGGGACGGAGCAGCCCCAGCATTTT. It specifies CASSLETGTEQPQHF.

This clonotype appeared many times. This chain connects TRBV12-3 or TRBV12-4 to TRBJ2-7, with 7 nucleotides matching TRBD1. V trimming: 4 bases; J trimming: 3 bases; junction bases outside the gene matches: 6. This CDR3 is built from 14 residues. The CDR3 DNA follows: TGTGCCAGCAGTTCGGGACAGCAAAACTACGAGCAGTACTTC. This encodes CASSSGQQNYEQYF.

There are many counts of this clonotype. The CDR3: CASSQERAAQGREQYF. The DNA for the CDR3 is TGTGCCAGCAGCCAAGAGCGAGCGGCCCAGGGGAGGGAGCAGTACTTC. The chain uses TRBV3-1 and TRBJ2-7; D is possibly TRBD1 or TRBD2 (6 bases each). V lost 0 bases and J 7 bases, leaving 19 bases between the germline ends. The CDR3 is 16 amino acids. Germline V gene lookup returns CDR1 LGHDT and CDR2 YNNKEL (reference sequence).

This chain links TRBV4-3 with TRBJ2-7; perhaps TRBD2 as D (5 bases). Germline lookup yields CDR1 LGHNA and CDR2 YSLEER. The CDR3 extends over 16 amino acids. The germline V and J ends were trimmed by 0 bases and 4 bases, with 16 bases remaining between them. The CDR3 DNA sequence: TGCGCCAGCAGCCAAGATCTCGGGGTCAGACCTTACGAGCAGTACTTC. Residues: CASSQDLGVRPYEQYF.

Turning to this clonotype: A read error may be the cause here, since a much bigger clone is one base away. This chain joins TRBV12-3 or TRBV12-4 and TRBJ2-7; D assignment may be TRBD1 or TRBD2 (5 bases each). Trimming removed 8 bases from V and 3 bases from J, with 14 bases in between. The CDR3 has 13 amino acids. CDR3 region: CASRGVGIYEQYF. CDR3 coding DNA: TGTGCCAGCCGAGGGGTCGGGATCTACGAGCAGTACTTC.

The chain links TRBV9 to TRBJ2-7; no clear D gene. There are 14 residues in the CDR3. The V end lost 3 bases, the J end lost 2 bases, and 12 bases lay between the germline ends. Germline V lookup: CDR1 SGDLS, CDR2 YYNGEE. CDR3 in DNA: TGTGCCAGCAGCGCCAACTGGGTAGCCTACGAGCAGTACTTC. Protein: CASSANWVAYEQYF.

Here the CDR3 reads CASSQYQGANEQYF. The CDR3 DNA is TGTGCCAGCAGTCAATATCAGGGGGCGAACGAGCAGTACTTC. The chain carries TRBV6-2 or TRBV6-3 and TRBJ2-7; 8 positions match TRBD1. With 5 bases clipped from V and 5 bases from J, the junction kept 8 bases outside the gene matches. From germline, CDR1 is MNHEY and CDR2 SVGEGT. The CDR3 is 14 residues long.

V is TRBV6-2 or TRBV6-3 and J is TRBJ2-5; D is undetermined. Per germline, CDR1 MNHEY and CDR2 SVGEGT. Trimming pared 0 bases from V and 11 bases from J, leaving 10 bases between. CDR3 size: 12 residues. CDR3 protein: CASSYSRLVQYF. CDR3 bases: TGTGCCAGCAGTTACTCGAGACTGGTTCAGTACTTC.

There are a few counts of this clonotype. This chain uses TRBV6-1 with TRBJ2-3; D possibly corresponds to TRBD2 (5 bases). Germline lookup yields CDR1 MNHNS and CDR2 SASEGT. The CDR3 is 14 amino acids. The V end lost 3 bases, the J end lost 3 bases, and 10 bases lay between the germline ends. In DNA, the CDR3 is TGTGCCAGCAGTGATATACTAGTAACAGATACGCAGTATTTT. Translated, it gives CASSDILVTDTQYF.

This clonotype was counted between two and nine times. This chain links TRBV7-3 with TRBJ1-2; D is unresolved. CDR1 and CDR2 (germline): SGHTA, FQGTGA. CDR3 size: 15 residues. The V end was cut by 7 bases, the J end by 4 bases, with 19 bases between. The CDR3 DNA is TGTGCCAGCACAATTAGCTCCGGACCTTCCTATGGCTACACCTTC. Its protein product is CASTISSGPSYGYTF.

This clonotype was observed many times. The chain uses TRBV4-1 and TRBJ2-7; either TRBD1 or TRBD2 may supply D (6 bases each). This CDR3 is 15 amino acids long. The germline V gene has CDR1 MGHRA and CDR2 YSYEKL. Trimming cost V 1 base and J 9 bases, with 19 bases left between them. The CDR3 protein is CASSQGTGGAEGQYF. The CDR3 nucleotides read TGCGCCAGCAGCCAAGGTACCGGGGGCGCCGAGGGGCAGTACTTC.

This clonotype was detected ten times or more. J is TRBJ2-3 and V is TRBV7-9; D may be TRBD1 (5 bases). V lost 6 bases, J lost 0 bases, and 19 bases lay in between. CDR1 and CDR2 from the germline V gene are SEHNR and FQNEAQ (reference sequence). The CDR3 is made up of 17 amino acids. CDR3 sequence (DNA): TGTGCCAGCAGTCCGGACACTGGATACCCTAGCACAGATACGCAGTATTTT. Translation: CASSPDTGYPSTDTQYF.

A few counts support this clonotype. The chain combines TRBV15 with TRBJ2-7; the D gene is possibly TRBD2 (5 bases). Looked up from germline, CDR1 is LNHNV and CDR2 is YYDKDF (reference sequence). Between the trimmed V and J ends, which lost 4 bases and 2 bases, there was a span of 18 bases. This CDR3 is built from 16 residues. The CDR3 DNA follows: TGTGCCACCAGCACACCACTGGGAGAGTACCCCTACGAGCAGTACTTC. Encoded protein: CATSTPLGEYPYEQYF.

The chain employs TRBV6-1 and TRBJ2-4; the match to TRBD1 covers 8 bases. The germline V gene has CDR1 MNHNS and CDR2 SASEGT. The CDR3 contains 14 residues. V was clipped by 3 bases and J by 4 bases; unmatched bases: 2. CDR3 sequence: CASSDRGPKNIQYF. The CDR3 DNA reads as TGTGCCAGCAGTGACAGGGGGCCGAAAAACATTCAGTACTTC.

The V gene is TRBV2, the J gene TRBJ1-5, with D tentatively TRBD1 (5 bases). Trimming pared 7 bases from V and 6 bases from J, leaving 13 bases between. The CDR3 extends over 13 amino acids. The germline gives CDR1 SNHLY, CDR2 FYNNEI. In nucleotides, the CDR3 is TGTGCCAGCACCGGGGGTCGAGGTCAGCCCCAGCATTTT. This gives the protein CASTGGRGQPQHF.

This clonotype has a count of ten or more. The V call is TRBV29-1, the J call TRBJ2-5, with 8 nucleotides matching TRBD2. Germline V gene lookup returns CDR1 SQVTM and CDR2 ANQGSEA. J gave up 7 bases and V 5 bases, and 15 bases lay outside the gene matches. The CDR3 has 15 residues. The CDR3 loop reads CSVRLGGGNRGTQYF. CDR3 coding DNA: TGCAGCGTTCGACTCGGGGGGGGTAACCGTGGGACCCAGTACTTC. The complete variable domain, with remaining parts taken from reference TRBV29-1 and TRBJ2-5, reads SAVISQKPSRDICQRGTSLTIQCQVDSQVTMMFWYRQQPGQSLTLIATANQGSEATYESGFVIDKFPISRPNLTFSTLTVSNMSPEDSSIYLCSVRLGGGNRGTQYFGPGTRLLVL.

CDR3 DNA sequence: TGTGCCAGTAAGAGGGGAGATACTGAAGCTTTCTTT. Translated: CASKRGDTEAFF. This chain uses TRBV19 with TRBJ1-1; TRBD1 is a possible D gene (5 bases). The CDR3 sequence is 12 residues long. V lost 7 bases to trimming and J lost 5 bases, with 11 bases between them. Per the germline V gene, CDR1 is LNHDA and CDR2 is SQIVND (reference sequence).

The gene calls are TRBV4-3 and TRBJ1-2; D possibly corresponds to TRBD1 (6 bases). This CDR3 is built from 13 residues. The V and J ends lost 4 bases and 8 bases respectively, with 14 bases between them. Germline values: CDR1 LGHNA, CDR2 YSLEER. CDR3 nucleotide sequence: TGCGCCAGCAGCCGCCTCGGACAGCAAGGCTACACCTTC. Encoded protein: CASSRLGQQGYTF.

As concerns this clonotype: A much larger clone is a single base away; this may be a read error. This chain joins TRBV20-1 and TRBJ2-1; tentative D call: TRBD2 (6 bases). This CDR3 spans 16 amino acids. Per the germline V gene, CDR1 is DFQATT and CDR2 is SNEGSKA (reference sequence). The CDR3 loop reads CSARQRIGSSYNGQFF. CDR3 nucleotide sequence: TGCAGTGCCCGCCAGCGGATCGGGAGCTCCTACAATGGGCAGTTCTTC.

About this clonotype: A much larger clone lies one base from this, so it may be a read error. The rearrangement uses TRBV28 and TRBJ2-3, with 8 bases that match TRBD2. From germline, CDR1 is MDHEN and CDR2 SYDVKM. Losses at the gene ends were 5 bases for V and 2 bases for J; bases not matched to a gene: 21. The CDR3 totals 20 residues. The CDR3 nucleotides read TGTGCCAGCAGTATCGCTAGGTCCCCTGAAATAGCGGGGCCCACAGATACGCAGTATTTT. It specifies CASSIARSPEIAGPTDTQYF.

This clonotype was recorded many times. V is TRBV12-3 or TRBV12-4 and J is TRBJ2-5; D remains ambiguous. V dropped 5 bases and J dropped 2 bases, with 12 bases sitting between them. The CDR3 spans 14 residues. The CDR3 spells CASSIRRKQETQYF. The DNA of the CDR3 is TGTGCCAGCAGTATCCGGCGGAAGCAAGAGACCCAGTACTTC.

At least ten counts were recorded for this clonotype. The chain uses TRBV4-2 and TRBJ2-1; D ambiguous. V was cut by 0 bases and J by 9 bases, with 9 bases left in between. This CDR3 is built from 13 residues. Germline V lookup: CDR1 LGHNA, CDR2 YNFKEQ. The CDR3 nucleotides are TGTGCCAGCAGCCAAGATCGAGGCTTTGAGCAGTTCTTC. It encodes CASSQDRGFEQFF.

This clonotype was seen many times. The chain recombines TRBV20-1 with TRBJ2-1, with D tentatively TRBD1 (6 bases). This CDR3 spans 12 amino acids. Trimming removed 6 bases at V and 7 bases at J, with 13 bases between. CDR1 DFQATT and CDR2 SNEGSKA come from the germline V gene (reference sequence). The CDR3 region is CSAGPQGNEQFF. CDR3 nucleotides: TGCAGTGCCGGACCGCAGGGGAATGAGCAGTTCTTC.

This clonotype occurred a few times. The rearrangement uses TRBV5-1 and TRBJ1-1; D remains unclear. Trimming removed 4 bases at V and 0 bases at J, with 7 bases between. The V gene's germline CDR1 is SGHRS and CDR2 YFSETQ. The CDR3 extends over 13 amino acids. The CDR3 nucleotides are TGCGCCAGCAGCCCAAACCTGAACACTGAAGCTTTCTTT. Protein product: CASSPNLNTEAFF.

At least ten counts were recorded for this clonotype. J is TRBJ2-3 and V is TRBV28; TRBD2 matches 8 bases. The germline CDR1 and CDR2 sequences are MDHEN and SYDVKM. Unmatched junction bases numbered 6, after V lost 3 bases and J lost 1 base. There are 16 residues in the CDR3. CDR3: CASSFGTSGGTDTQYF. The CDR3 coding sequence is TGTGCCAGCAGTTTTGGCACTAGCGGAGGCACAGATACGCAGTATTTT.

J is TRBJ2-5 and V is TRBV11-2; TRBD1 might be the D (6 bases). CDR3 length: 14 residues. In germline, CDR1 is SGHAT, CDR2 FQNNGV. V lost 5 bases and J lost 5, with 15 bases in between. The CDR3 DNA sequence: TGTGCCAGCAGCCAAGATCACAGGGTGGAGACCCAGTACTTC. Translating gives CASSQDHRVETQYF.

This clonotype was seen ten or more times. The V call is TRBV3-1, the J call TRBJ2-1, with TRBD2 matching 7 bases. The CDR3 loop spans 16 amino acids. J lost 10 bases, V lost 3 bases, and 15 bases had no gene match. Germline V gives CDR1 LGHDT, CDR2 YNNKEL (reference sequence). The CDR3 nucleotides are TGTGCCAGCAGCCATCGCGGGAGATTCCCACCATGGGAGCAGTTCTTC. This gives the protein CASSHRGRFPPWEQFF.

This clonotype was seen repeatedly, ten times or more. The V and J genes are TRBV7-2 and TRBJ2-1; 10 bases map to TRBD2. The CDR3 spans 16 residues. The V gene end was trimmed by 1 base and the J gene end by 4 bases; junction bases not matched to a gene: 4. Germline V gives CDR1 SGHTA, CDR2 FQGNSA. The CDR3 DNA reads as TGTGCCAGCAGCTTAGAAATGGGACTAGCGTACAATGAGCAGTTCTTC. Protein: CASSLEMGLAYNEQFF.

The J gene is TRBJ2-7, the V gene TRBV19, with a weak D call TRBD1 (6 bases). Germline values: CDR1 LNHDA, CDR2 SQIVND (reference sequence). The CDR3 totals 13 residues. The V and J ends lost 4 bases and 2 bases respectively, with 9 bases between them. The CDR3 nucleotides are TGTGCCAGTAGTACAGGGGTCGCCTACGAGCAGTACTTC. Its protein is CASSTGVAYEQYF. Variable domain in full (rest from reference TRBV19 and TRBJ2-7): DGGITQSPKYLFRKEGQNVTLSCEQNLNHDAMYWYRQDPGQGLRLIYYSQIVNDFQKGDIAEGYSVSREKKESFPLTVTSAQKNPTAFYLCASSTGVAYEQYFGPGTRLTVT.